This T cell receptor beta chain appears in the sequencing data of a study of blood T cells in healthy people across ages. With regard to this clonotype: Its antigen remains unidentified.

Points from the study as a whole: CMV infection status of these donors was not known.

Primers used in a second PCR of roughly 6 to 12 cycles were a sample-barcoded 5' primer and a J-beta primer mix. MiXCR, applied by TCRdb to the 5' RACE reads, yields one record per CDR3 protein. The sample lists about 290,000 distinct CDR3 sequences; around 30% were seen once. V was trimmed by 6 bases and J by 4 bases, leaving 10 bases between them. Germline CDR1 is SEHNR and CDR2 is FQNEAQ (reference sequence). The CDR3 is made up of 12 amino acids. The rearrangement links TRBV7-9 to TRBJ2-7; unclear D gene. What was sequenced was blood. This receptor was obtained from a woman between 65 and 79 years old in good health. Written as DNA, the CDR3 is TGTGCCAGCAGTTGGGGATCATACGAGCAGTACTTC. Residues: CASSWGSYEQYF.